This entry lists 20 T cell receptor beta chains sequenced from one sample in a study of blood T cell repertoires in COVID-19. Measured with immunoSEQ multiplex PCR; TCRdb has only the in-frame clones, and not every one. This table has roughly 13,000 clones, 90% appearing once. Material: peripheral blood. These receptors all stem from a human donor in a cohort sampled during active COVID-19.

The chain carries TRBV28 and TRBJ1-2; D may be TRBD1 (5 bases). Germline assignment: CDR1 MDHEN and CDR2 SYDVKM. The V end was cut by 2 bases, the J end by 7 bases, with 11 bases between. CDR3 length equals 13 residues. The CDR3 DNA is TGTGCCAGCAGTTTAGGGGGGTTCGGTGGCTACACCTTC. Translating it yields CASSLGGFGGYTF.

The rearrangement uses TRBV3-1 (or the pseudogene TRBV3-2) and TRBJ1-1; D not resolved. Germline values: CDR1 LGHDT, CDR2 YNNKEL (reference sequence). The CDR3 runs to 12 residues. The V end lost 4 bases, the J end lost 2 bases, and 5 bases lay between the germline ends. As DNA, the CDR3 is TGTGCCAGCAGCCGCGGTAACACTGAAGCTTTCTTT. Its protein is CASSRGNTEAFF.

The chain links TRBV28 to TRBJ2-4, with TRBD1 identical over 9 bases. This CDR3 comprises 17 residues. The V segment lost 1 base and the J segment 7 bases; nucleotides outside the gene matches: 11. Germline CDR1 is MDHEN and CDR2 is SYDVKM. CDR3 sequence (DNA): TGTGCCAGCAGTTTATTGGGACAGGGCTTTGCCACGAACATTCAGTACTTC. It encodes CASSLLGQGFATNIQYF.

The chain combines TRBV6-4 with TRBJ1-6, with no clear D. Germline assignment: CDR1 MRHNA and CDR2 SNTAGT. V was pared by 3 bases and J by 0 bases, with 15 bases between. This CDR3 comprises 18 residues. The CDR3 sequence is CASSESAPGSSYNSPLHF. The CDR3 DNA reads TGTGCCAGCAGTGAATCCGCCCCGGGGAGCTCCTATAATTCACCCCTCCACTTT.

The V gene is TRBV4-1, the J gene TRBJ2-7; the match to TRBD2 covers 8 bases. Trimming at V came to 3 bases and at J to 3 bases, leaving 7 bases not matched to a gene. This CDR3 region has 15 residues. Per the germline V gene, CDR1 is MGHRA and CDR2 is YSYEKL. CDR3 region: CASSQGGLGIYEQYF. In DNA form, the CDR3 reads TGCGCCAGCAGCCAGGGGGGACTAGGAATCTACGAGCAGTACTTC.

The CDR3 bases are TGCGCCAGCAGCTTAGGGACAGGGGATAATCAGCCCCAGCATTTT. Residues: CASSLGTGDNQPQHF. The rearrangement joins TRBV5-1 to TRBJ1-5; 10 bases line up with TRBD1. The CDR3 is 15 amino acids. The germline V gene encodes CDR1 SGHRS and CDR2 YFSETQ. With 2 bases clipped from V and 4 bases from J, the junction kept 3 bases outside the gene matches. The full variable domain, rest sourced from reference TRBV5-1 and TRBJ1-5, is KAGVTQTPRYLIKTRGQQVTLSCSPISGHRSVSWYQQTPGQGLQFLFEYFSETQRNKGNFPGRFSGRQFSNSRSEMNVSTLELGDSALYLCASSLGTGDNQPQHFGDGTRLSIL.

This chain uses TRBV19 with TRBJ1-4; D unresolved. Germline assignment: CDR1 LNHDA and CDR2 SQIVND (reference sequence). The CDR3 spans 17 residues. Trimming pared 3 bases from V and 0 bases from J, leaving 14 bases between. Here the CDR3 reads CASSMEVRETTNEKLFF. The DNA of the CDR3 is TGTGCCAGTAGTATGGAGGTACGGGAAACAACTAATGAAAAACTGTTTTTT.

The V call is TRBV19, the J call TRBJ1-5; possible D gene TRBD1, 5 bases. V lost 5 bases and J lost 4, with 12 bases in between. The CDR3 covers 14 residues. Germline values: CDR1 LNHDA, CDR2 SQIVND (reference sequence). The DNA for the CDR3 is TGTGCCAGTAGTCTCAGGGCAGATAATCAGCCCCAGCATTTT. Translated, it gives CASSLRADNQPQHF.

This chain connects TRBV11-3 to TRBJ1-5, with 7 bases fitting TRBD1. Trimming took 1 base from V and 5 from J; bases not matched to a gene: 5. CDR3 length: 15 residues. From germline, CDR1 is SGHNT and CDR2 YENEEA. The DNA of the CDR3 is TGTGCCAGCAGCTTAGCACAGGGGCCCGATCAGCCCCAGCATTTT. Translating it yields CASSLAQGPDQPQHF. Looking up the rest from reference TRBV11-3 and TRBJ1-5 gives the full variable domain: EAGVVQSPRYKIIEKKQPVAFWCNPISGHNTLYWYLQNLGQGPELLIRYENEEAVDDSQLPKDRFSAERLKGVDSTLKIQPAELGDSAVYLCASSLAQGPDQPQHFGDGTRLSIL.

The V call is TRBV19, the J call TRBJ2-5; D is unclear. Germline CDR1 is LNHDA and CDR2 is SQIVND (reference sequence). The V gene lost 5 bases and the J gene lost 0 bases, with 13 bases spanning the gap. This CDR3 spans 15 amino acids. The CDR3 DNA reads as TGTGCCAGTAGTCCGACATCGGTGCACCAAGAGACCCAGTACTTC. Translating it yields CASSPTSVHQETQYF.

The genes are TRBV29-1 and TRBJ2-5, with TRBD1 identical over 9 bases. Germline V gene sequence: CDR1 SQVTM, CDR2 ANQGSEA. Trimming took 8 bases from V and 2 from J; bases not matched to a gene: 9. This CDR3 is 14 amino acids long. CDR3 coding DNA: TGCAGCTTTACGACAGGGGGTGATCAAGAGACCCAGTACTTC. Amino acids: CSFTTGGDQETQYF. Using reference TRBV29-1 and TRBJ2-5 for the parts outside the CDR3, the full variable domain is SAVISQKPSRDICQRGTSLTIQCQVDSQVTMMFWYRQQPGQSLTLIATANQGSEATYESGFVIDKFPISRPNLTFSTLTVSNMSPEDSSIYLCSFTTGGDQETQYFGPGTRLLVL.

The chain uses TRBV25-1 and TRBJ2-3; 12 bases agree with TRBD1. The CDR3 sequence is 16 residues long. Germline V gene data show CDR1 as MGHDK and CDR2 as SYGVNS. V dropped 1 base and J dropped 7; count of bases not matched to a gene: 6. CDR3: CASSEFPGQGANTQYF. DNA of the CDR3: TGTGCCAGCAGTGAATTTCCGGGACAGGGGGCAAATACGCAGTATTTT.

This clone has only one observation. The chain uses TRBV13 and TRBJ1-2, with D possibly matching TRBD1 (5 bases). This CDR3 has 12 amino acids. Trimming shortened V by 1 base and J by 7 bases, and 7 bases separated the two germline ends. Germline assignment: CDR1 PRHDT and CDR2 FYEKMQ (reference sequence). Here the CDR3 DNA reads TGTGCCAGCAGCTTAGCAGGGTCTGGCTACACCTTC. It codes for CASSLAGSGYTF.

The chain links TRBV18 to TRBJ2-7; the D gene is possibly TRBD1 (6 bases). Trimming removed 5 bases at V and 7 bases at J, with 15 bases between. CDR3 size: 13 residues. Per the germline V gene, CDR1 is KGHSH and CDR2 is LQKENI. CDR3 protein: CASSLQGSGEQYF. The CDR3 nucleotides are TGTGCCAGCTCATTACAGGGTTCAGGGGAGCAGTACTTC.

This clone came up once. The CDR3 sequence: CASSLDFQRGGLETQYF. The CDR3 bases are TGTGCCAGCAGCTTAGATTTTCAGCGGGGGGGCCTGGAGACCCAGTACTTC. The gene calls are TRBV11-3 and TRBJ2-5; 10 bases align to TRBD2. The junction had 9 bases not matched to a gene; V was cut back by 0 bases and J by 5 bases. The CDR3 sequence is 17 residues long. CDR1 is SGHNT, CDR2 YENEEA, per germline. Complete variable domain (other parts from reference TRBV11-3 and TRBJ2-5): EAGVVQSPRYKIIEKKQPVAFWCNPISGHNTLYWYLQNLGQGPELLIRYENEEAVDDSQLPKDRFSAERLKGVDSTLKIQPAELGDSAVYLCASSLDFQRGGLETQYFGPGTRLLVL.

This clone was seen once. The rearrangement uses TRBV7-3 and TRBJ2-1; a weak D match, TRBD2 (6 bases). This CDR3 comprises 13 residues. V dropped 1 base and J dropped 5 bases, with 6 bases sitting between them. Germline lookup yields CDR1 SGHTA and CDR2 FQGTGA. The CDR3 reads CASSLRGDNEQFF. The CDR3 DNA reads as TGTGCCAGCAGCTTAAGGGGGGACAATGAGCAGTTCTTC.

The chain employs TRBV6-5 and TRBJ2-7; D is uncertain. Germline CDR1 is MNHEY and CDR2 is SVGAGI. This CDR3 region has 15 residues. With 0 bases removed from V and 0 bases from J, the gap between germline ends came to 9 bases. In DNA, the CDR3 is TGTGCCAGCAGTTACTCCAGGCCGAGCTCCTACGAGCAGTACTTC. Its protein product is CASSYSRPSSYEQYF.

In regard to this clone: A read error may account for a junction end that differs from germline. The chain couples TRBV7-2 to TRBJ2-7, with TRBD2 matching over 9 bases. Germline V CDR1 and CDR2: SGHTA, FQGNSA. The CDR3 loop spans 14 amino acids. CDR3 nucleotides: TGTGCCAGCAGCTTAGATGGGCTAGCGGGGTCCGAGACGTTC. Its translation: CASSLDGLAGSETF.

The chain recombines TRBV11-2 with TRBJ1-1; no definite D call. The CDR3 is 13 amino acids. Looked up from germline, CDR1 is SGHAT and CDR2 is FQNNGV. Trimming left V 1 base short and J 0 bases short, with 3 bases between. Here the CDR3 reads CASSLALNTEAFF. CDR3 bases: TGTGCCAGCAGCTTAGCTTTGAACACTGAAGCTTTCTTT.

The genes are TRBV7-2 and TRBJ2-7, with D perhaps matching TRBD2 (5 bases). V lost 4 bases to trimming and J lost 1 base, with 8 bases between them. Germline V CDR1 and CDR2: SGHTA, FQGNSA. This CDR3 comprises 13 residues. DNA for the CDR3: TGTGCCAGCAGCTACGGGAATTCCTACGAGCAGTACTTC. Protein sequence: CASSYGNSYEQYF.